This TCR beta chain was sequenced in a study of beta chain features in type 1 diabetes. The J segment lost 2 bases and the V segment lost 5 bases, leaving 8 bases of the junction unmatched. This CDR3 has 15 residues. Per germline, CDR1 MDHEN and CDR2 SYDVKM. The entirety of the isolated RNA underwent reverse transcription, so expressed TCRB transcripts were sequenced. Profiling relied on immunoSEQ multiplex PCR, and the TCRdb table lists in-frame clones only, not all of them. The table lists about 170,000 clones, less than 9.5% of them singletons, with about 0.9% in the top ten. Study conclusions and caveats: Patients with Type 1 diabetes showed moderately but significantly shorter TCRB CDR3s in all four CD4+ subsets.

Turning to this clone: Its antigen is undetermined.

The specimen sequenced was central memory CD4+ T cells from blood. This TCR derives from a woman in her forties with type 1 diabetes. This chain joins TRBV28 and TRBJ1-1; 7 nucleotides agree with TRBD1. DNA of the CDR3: TGTGCCAGCAGTCCAACGGACAGGCATAACACTGAAGCTTTCTTT. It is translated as CASSPTDRHNTEAFF. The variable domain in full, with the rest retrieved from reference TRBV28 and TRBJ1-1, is DVKVTQSSRYLVKRTGEKVFLECVQDMDHENMFWYRQDPGLGLRLIYFSYDVKMKEKGDIPEGYSVSREKKERFSLILESASTNQTSMYLCASSPTDRHNTEAFFGQGTRLTVV.